This TCR beta chain stems from a study of blood T cell repertoires in COVID-19. Looking at the study overall: The cDNA or gDNA used as material had been derived from T cells, B-cell-depleted T cells, or PBMCs.

The participants were between about 18 and 90 years old and came from some 23 US areas. The CDR3 loop spans 13 amino acids. The germline V gene has CDR1 SGHAT and CDR2 FQDESV (reference sequence). The V gene end was trimmed by 8 bases and the J gene end by 6 bases; junction bases not matched to a gene: 7. Libraries were prepared by immunoSEQ multiplex PCR; TCRdb keeps only in-frame clonotypes and omits some of them. The data contain more than 110,000 clones, 84% of them singletons. The receptor was derived from a woman aged 18-29 years who had been exposed to COVID-19. Sequencing input: PBMCs or T cells enriched from blood (not recorded which). The rearrangement links TRBV11-1 to TRBJ2-1; the match to TRBD2 covers 7 bases. The CDR3 bases are TGTGCCAGCGGTAGACTAGCCCCCAATGAGCAGTTCTTC. Translating it yields CASGRLAPNEQFF. The full variable domain, completed using reference TRBV11-1 and TRBJ2-1, is EAEVAQSPRYKITEKSQAVAFWCDPISGHATLYWYRQILGQGPELLVQFQDESVVDDSQLPKDRFSAERLKGVDSTLKIQPAELGDSAMYLCASGRLAPNEQFFGPGTRLTVL.